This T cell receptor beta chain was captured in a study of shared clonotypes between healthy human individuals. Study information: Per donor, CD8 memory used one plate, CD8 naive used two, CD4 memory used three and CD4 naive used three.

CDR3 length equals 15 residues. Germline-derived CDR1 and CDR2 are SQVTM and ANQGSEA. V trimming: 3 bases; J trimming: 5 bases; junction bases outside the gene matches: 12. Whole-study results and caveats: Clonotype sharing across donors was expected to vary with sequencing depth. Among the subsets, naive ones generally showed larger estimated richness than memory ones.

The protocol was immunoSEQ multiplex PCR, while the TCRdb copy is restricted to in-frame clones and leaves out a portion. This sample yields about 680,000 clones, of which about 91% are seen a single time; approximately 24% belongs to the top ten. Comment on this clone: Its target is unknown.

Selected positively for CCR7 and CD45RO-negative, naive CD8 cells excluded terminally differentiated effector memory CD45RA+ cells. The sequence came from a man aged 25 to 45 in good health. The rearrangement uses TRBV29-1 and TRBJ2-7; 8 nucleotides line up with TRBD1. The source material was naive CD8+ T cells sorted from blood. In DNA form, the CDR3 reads TGCAGCGTTGAGCGGACAGGGACCTTTTCGGACGAGCAGTACTTC. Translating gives CSVERTGTFSDEQYF.